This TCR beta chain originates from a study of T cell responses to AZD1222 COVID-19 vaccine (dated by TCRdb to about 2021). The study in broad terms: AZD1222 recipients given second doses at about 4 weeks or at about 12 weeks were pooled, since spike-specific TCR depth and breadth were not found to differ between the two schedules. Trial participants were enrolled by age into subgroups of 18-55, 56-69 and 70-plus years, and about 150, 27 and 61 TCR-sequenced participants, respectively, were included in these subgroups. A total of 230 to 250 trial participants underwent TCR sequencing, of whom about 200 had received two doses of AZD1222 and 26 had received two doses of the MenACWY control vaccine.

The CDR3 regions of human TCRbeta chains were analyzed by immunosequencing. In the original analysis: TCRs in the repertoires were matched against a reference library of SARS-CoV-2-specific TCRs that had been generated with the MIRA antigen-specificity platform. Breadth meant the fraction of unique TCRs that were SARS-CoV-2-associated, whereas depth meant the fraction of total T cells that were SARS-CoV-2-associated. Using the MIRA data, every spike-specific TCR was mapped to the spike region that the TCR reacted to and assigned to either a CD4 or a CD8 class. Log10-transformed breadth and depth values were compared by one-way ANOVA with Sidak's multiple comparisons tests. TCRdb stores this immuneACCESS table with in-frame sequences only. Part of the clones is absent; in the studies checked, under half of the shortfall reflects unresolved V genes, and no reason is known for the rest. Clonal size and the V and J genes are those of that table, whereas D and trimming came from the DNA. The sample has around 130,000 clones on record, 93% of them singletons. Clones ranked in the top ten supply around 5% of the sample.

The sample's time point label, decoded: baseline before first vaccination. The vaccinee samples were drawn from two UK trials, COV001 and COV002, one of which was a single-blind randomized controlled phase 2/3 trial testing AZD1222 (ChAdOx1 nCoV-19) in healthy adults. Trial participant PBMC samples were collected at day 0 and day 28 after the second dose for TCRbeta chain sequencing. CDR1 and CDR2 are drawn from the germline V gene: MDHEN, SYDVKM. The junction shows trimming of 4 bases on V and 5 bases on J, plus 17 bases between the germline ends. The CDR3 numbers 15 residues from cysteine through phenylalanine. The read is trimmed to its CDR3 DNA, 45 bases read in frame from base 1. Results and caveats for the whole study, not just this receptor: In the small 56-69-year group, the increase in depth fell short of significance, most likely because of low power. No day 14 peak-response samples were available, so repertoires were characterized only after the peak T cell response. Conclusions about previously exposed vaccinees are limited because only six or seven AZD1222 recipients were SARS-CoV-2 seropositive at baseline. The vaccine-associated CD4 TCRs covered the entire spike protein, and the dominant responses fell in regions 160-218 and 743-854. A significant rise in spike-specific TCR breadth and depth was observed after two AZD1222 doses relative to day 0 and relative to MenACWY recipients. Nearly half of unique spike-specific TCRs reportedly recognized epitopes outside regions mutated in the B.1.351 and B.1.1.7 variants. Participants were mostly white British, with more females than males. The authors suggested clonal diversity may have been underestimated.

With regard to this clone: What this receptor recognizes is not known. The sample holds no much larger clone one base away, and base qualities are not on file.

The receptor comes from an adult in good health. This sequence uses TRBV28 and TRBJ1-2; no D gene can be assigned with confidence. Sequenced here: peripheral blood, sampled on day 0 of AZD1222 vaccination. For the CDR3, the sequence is CASSYIDIRLYGYTF. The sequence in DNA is TGTGCCAGCAGTTACATCGACATACGCTTATATGGCTACACCTTC.